The next 18 T cell receptor beta chains were all read from a single sample in a study of cytomegalovirus exposure and HLA in healthy donors. The PCR employed 60 Vbeta primers together with 13 Jbeta primers. The method was immunoSEQ multiplex PCR; TCRdb's version includes in-frame clones alone and lacks a portion of them. Of some 150,000 clones in the sample, around two thirds were seen once. Sequencing was performed on PBMCs. These TCRs come from a middle-aged man in good health and CMV-seronegative.

This clone turned up a few times. The chain recombines TRBV5-4 with TRBJ2-1; perhaps TRBD1 as D (6 bases). CDR3 size: 15 residues. Germline CDR1 reads SGHNT; CDR2 reads YYREEE (reference sequence). V lost 9 bases and J 0 bases, leaving 16 bases between the germline ends. This chain's CDR3 is CATTPRGGSYNEQFF. The DNA for the CDR3 is TGTGCCACCACGCCTAGAGGGGGCTCCTACAATGAGCAGTTCTTC.

The chain uses TRBV28 and TRBJ2-3; the D gene is possibly TRBD2 (7 bases). The CDR3 contains 15 residues. Per the germline V gene, CDR1 is MDHEN and CDR2 is SYDVKM. V was trimmed by 0 bases and J by 4 bases, leaving 11 bases between them. The CDR3 nucleotides read TGTGCCAGCAGTTTATGGGGGGGGCGCGCAGATACGCAGTATTTT. Its translation: CASSLWGGRADTQYF.

A single count supports this clone. V and J are TRBV5-4 and TRBJ2-7; 8 bases fit TRBD2. The germline gives CDR1 SGHNT, CDR2 YYREEE (reference sequence). V was pared by 0 bases and J by 2 bases, with 7 bases of the junction left unmatched. This CDR3 has 16 amino acids. The chain's CDR3 is CASSLAGRGAPYEQYF. The CDR3 DNA sequence: TGTGCCAGCAGCTTGGCCGGGCGGGGGGCTCCCTACGAGCAGTACTTC. Full variable domain (remainder filled in from reference TRBV5-4 and TRBJ2-7): ETGVTQSPTHLIKTRGQQVTLRCSSQSGHNTVSWYQQALGQGPQFIFQYYREEENGRGNFPPRFSGLQFPNYSSELNVNALELDDSALYLCASSLAGRGAPYEQYFGPGTRLTVT.

The chain is built from TRBV11-2 and TRBJ2-1; no reliable D call. CDR3 length equals 16 residues. CDR1 is SGHAT and CDR2 is FQNNGV in the germline V gene. V was trimmed by 5 bases and J by 1 base, leaving 15 bases between them. The CDR3 bases are TGTGCCAGCAGCCCTTCCTCTAGACTGTCCTACAATGAGCAGTTCTTC. It encodes CASSPSSRLSYNEQFF.

The table lists this clone with a few counts. The chain joins TRBV5-1 to TRBJ1-5, with 7 bases matching TRBD1. The CDR3 covers 14 residues. Germline V gives CDR1 SGHRS, CDR2 YFSETQ. The V segment lost 3 bases and the J segment 4 bases; nucleotides outside the gene matches: 4. The CDR3 region has the DNA TGCGCCAGCAGCTGGGGGACAGAAAATCAGCCCCAGCATTTT. Its protein product is CASSWGTENQPQHF.

The V gene is TRBV30, the J gene TRBJ1-6, with TRBD1 matching over 9 bases. This CDR3 has 15 residues. The junction had 10 bases not matched to a gene; V was cut back by 3 bases and J by 10 bases. CDR1 GTSNPN and CDR2 SVGIG come from the germline V gene (reference sequence). The CDR3 nucleotides are TGTGCCTGGAGGAGCCCGGGACAGGGAGGCTCACCCCTCCACTTT. Its protein is CAWRSPGQGGSPLHF.

This clone was seen a handful of times. This chain connects TRBV5-1 to TRBJ1-4; the match to TRBD1 covers 8 bases. Germline-derived CDR1 and CDR2 are SGHRS and YFSETQ. The CDR3 runs 16 residues. J lost 7 bases, V lost 3 bases, and 11 bases had no gene match. The CDR3 nucleotides read TGCGCCAGCAGCTCCCCCGGACAGGGCGCTGGTGAAAAACTGTTTTTT. Amino acids: CASSSPGQGAGEKLFF.

The genes are TRBV9 and TRBJ2-1; 10 bases match TRBD2. J lost 5 bases, V lost 0 bases, and 8 bases had no gene match. The CDR3 spans 17 residues. Germline-derived CDR1 and CDR2 are SGDLS and YYNGEE. The CDR3: CASSVGVSGGSDNEQFF. The CDR3 DNA is TGTGCCAGCAGCGTAGGGGTTAGCGGGGGGTCTGACAATGAGCAGTTCTTC.

This clone was counted between two and nine times. The rearrangement uses TRBV18 and TRBJ2-7, with 8 positions matching TRBD1. The V gene's germline CDR1 is KGHSH and CDR2 LQKENI. Trimming took 3 bases from V and 2 from J; bases not matched to a gene: 3. The CDR3 runs 14 residues. The CDR3 sequence: CASSPGQEPYEQYF. CDR3 bases: TGTGCCAGCTCACCGGGACAGGAACCCTACGAGCAGTACTTC.

The chain recombines TRBV9 with TRBJ2-1, with TRBD2 matching 8 bases. Looked up from germline, CDR1 is SGDLS and CDR2 is YYNGEE. The junction had 5 bases not matched to a gene; V was cut back by 0 bases and J by 0 bases. CDR3 size: 17 residues. This chain's CDR3 is CASSVGLAGSSYNEQFF. The CDR3 nucleotides are TGTGCCAGCAGCGTAGGTTTAGCGGGAAGCTCCTACAATGAGCAGTTCTTC.

This clone was counted a few times. DNA of the CDR3: TGCGCCAGCAGCCGACCGGGGGTCTCTGGGGCCAACGTCCTGACTTTC. This translates into CASSRPGVSGANVLTF. The V and J genes are TRBV4-1 and TRBJ2-6; tentatively, D is TRBD2 (6 bases). The V gene lost 4 bases and the J gene lost 0 bases, with 10 bases spanning the gap. The CDR3 length is 16 residues. Germline CDR1 MGHRA, CDR2 YSYEKL.

This rearrangement joins TRBV30 to TRBJ2-2; perhaps TRBD2 as D (7 bases). Looked up from germline, CDR1 is GTSNPN and CDR2 is SVGIG (reference sequence). Trimming took 2 bases from V and 4 from J, leaving 17 bases between them. The CDR3 totals 16 residues. Here the CDR3 reads CAWSSAGAKGTGELFF. The CDR3, as DNA: TGTGCCTGGAGTTCTGCGGGGGCGAAGGGCACCGGGGAGCTGTTTTTT.

CDR3 DNA: TGTGCCAGCAGTTCGGGGGGGCCCTACTCCTACGAGCAGTACTTC. Residues: CASSSGGPYSYEQYF. V gene TRBV6-5 combines with J gene TRBJ2-7; TRBD2 agrees at 8 bases. CDR1 is MNHEY and CDR2 is SVGAGI in the germline V gene. This CDR3 is 15 amino acids long. V was pared by 4 bases and J by 0 bases, with 5 bases of the junction left unmatched.

This sequence joins TRBV7-2 and TRBJ1-5; 8 positions agree with TRBD1. Germline trimming cut 5 bases from V and 6 bases from J; bases unmatched to any gene: 6. The CDR3 length is 14 residues. Germline assignment: CDR1 SGHTA and CDR2 FQGNSA. The CDR3 DNA is TGTGCCAGCAGCGTCCAGGGGGCCGGTCAGCCCCAGCATTTT. As protein: CASSVQGAGQPQHF.

The V gene is TRBV7-6, the J gene TRBJ2-3; D might be TRBD2 (5 bases). The CDR3 spans 17 residues. Trimming pared 2 bases from V and 0 bases from J, leaving 15 bases between. The germline V gene encodes CDR1 SGHVS and CDR2 FNYEAQ. The CDR3 coding sequence is TGTGCCAGCAGCTTAAGCGGTATGACACCTAGCACAGATACGCAGTATTTT. Protein: CASSLSGMTPSTDTQYF.

The chain couples TRBV4-2 to TRBJ1-2; 9 nucleotides agree with TRBD1. This CDR3 is built from 15 residues. The V gene end was trimmed by 0 bases and the J gene end by 8 bases; junction bases not matched to a gene: 7. Germline CDR1 is LGHNA and CDR2 is YNFKEQ. CDR3 in amino acids: CASSQEGTGGRGYTF. The CDR3 nucleotides are TGTGCCAGCAGCCAAGAGGGAACAGGGGGCAGGGGCTACACCTTC.

This chain joins TRBV20-1 and TRBJ1-3; unclear D gene. CDR1 and CDR2 (germline): DFQATT, SNEGSKA (reference sequence). This CDR3 region has 11 residues. CDR3 protein: CGGNRGNTIYF. In DNA form, the CDR3 reads TGCGGAGGCAACCGGGGAAACACCATATATTTT.

This rearrangement joins TRBV5-1 to TRBJ2-2; a weak D match, TRBD2 (5 bases). V shed 9 bases and J shed 4 bases, with 16 bases lying between them. From germline, CDR1 is SGHRS and CDR2 YFSETQ. The CDR3 is made up of 14 amino acids. CDR3 sequence (DNA): TGCGCCACCGCGGAGGAAGCCCTCACCGGGGAGCTGTTTTTT. This codes for CATAEEALTGELFF.